A selection of T cell receptor beta chains follows, all from one sample in a study of beta chain features in type 1 diabetes. Sequenced by immunoSEQ multiplex PCR; TCRdb stores in-frame clones only, minus some. The data show 350,000 to 400,000 clones, around 12% seen once. The source material was naive CD4+ T cells from blood. All receptors derive from a woman between 18 and 30 years old with type 1 diabetes. Each CDR3 is given with its conserved first and last residue. The D gene is left open where the match is weak. Clone size is shown for a subset of rows, as once, few, many or a class of expanded clone.

d_gene,j_gene,v_gene,abundance,CDR3aa,CDR3nt
TRBD1,TRBJ1-4,TRBV11-2,-,CASSRRQGDEKLFF,TGTGCCAGCAGCCGCAGACAGGGGGATGAAAAACTGTTTTTT
-,TRBJ2-3,TRBV12-5,few,CASGLDTVSDTQYF,TGTGCTAGTGGGCTGGACACCGTATCAGATACGCAGTATTTT
-,TRBJ2-3,TRBV29-1,-,CSVESQGGSTDTQYF,TGCAGCGTTGAATCCCAGGGGGGTAGCACAGATACGCAGTATTTT
TRBD1,TRBJ1-2,TRBV4-3,few,CASSKDRARYGYTF,TGCGCCAGCAGCAAAGACAGGGCGCGGTATGGCTACACCTTC
-,TRBJ1-1,TRBV9,-,CASSVVSNTEAFF,TGTGCCAGCAGCGTAGTGAGTAACACTGAAGCTTTCTTT
-,TRBJ1-3,TRBV4-1,-,CASSQVSGAGGSTIYF,TGCGCCAGCAGCCAAGTGAGCGGGGCGGGAGGGAGCACCATATATTTT
-,TRBJ2-7,TRBV27,-,CASSASRQVSAQYF,TGTGCCAGCAGCGCCTCGAGACAGGTCTCTGCGCAGTACTTC
TRBD2,TRBJ2-5,TRBV15,-,CATRGGQETQYF,TGTGCCACCCGGGGGGGGCAAGAGACCCAGTACTTC
-,TRBJ1-3,TRBV29-1,few,CSVGTGEPGNTIYF,TGCAGCGTTGGAACGGGGGAACCTGGAAACACCATATATTTT
-,TRBJ2-3,TRBV11-2,-,CASTAGGLGTDTQYF,TGTGCCAGCACCGCTGGGGGGTTGGGCACAGATACGCAGTATTTT
-,TRBJ2-7,TRBV30,few,CAWSVEFYEQYF,TGTGCCTGGAGTGTGGAGTTCTACGAGCAGTACTTC
-,TRBJ2-1,TRBV7-9,-,CASSLGRGHYNEQFF,TGTGCCAGCAGCCTTGGCAGGGGACACTACAATGAGCAGTTCTTC
TRBD1,TRBJ1-1,TRBV29-1,few,CSVGQGNTEAFF,TGCAGCGTGGGACAGGGGAACACTGAAGCTTTCTTT
TRBD2,TRBJ2-7,TRBV28,-,CASSPGTSGWSYEQYF,TGTGCCAGCAGTCCCGGGACTAGCGGGTGGTCCTACGAGCAGTACTTC
-,TRBJ2-1,TRBV5-1,-,CASSLPQGMNEQFF,TGCGCCAGCAGCCTCCCTCAGGGGATGAATGAGCAGTTCTTC
-,TRBJ2-4,TRBV2,few,CASLPSRGTAKNIQYF,TGTGCCAGCTTACCCAGTCGGGGTACAGCCAAAAACATTCAGTACTTC
-,TRBJ1-3,TRBV19,few,CASSSQGPSGNTIYF,TGTGCCAGTAGTTCTCAGGGTCCCTCTGGAAACACCATATATTTT
-,TRBJ2-1,TRBV11-2,-,CASSTNRGKNNEQFF,TGTGCCAGCAGCACCAACCGGGGTAAGAACAATGAGCAGTTCTTC
TRBD2,TRBJ2-1,TRBV7-9,-,CASSLGGGSNNEQFF,TGTGCCAGCAGCTTAGGTGGCGGGAGTAACAATGAGCAGTTCTTC
TRBD2,TRBJ2-3,TRBV28,-,CASIPGTSGTTDTQYF,TGTGCCAGCATTCCGGGGACTAGCGGGACCACAGATACGCAGTATTTT
-,TRBJ1-1,TRBV7-9,-,CASVRDTEAFF,TGTGCCAGCGTCAGGGACACTGAAGCTTTCTTT
TRBD1,TRBJ2-1,TRBV23-1,-,CASRGGRGRRNEQFF,TGCGCCAGCAGAGGGGGCCGGGGCCGCCGAAATGAGCAGTTCTTC
TRBD2,TRBJ2-5,TRBV12-5,-,CASGESGGVQETQYF,TGTGCTAGTGGGGAAAGCGGGGGGGTCCAAGAGACCCAGTACTTC
TRBD1,TRBJ1-2,TRBV13,-,CASSGDRGYYTF,TGTGCCAGCAGCGGGGACAGGGGGTACTACACCTTC
-,TRBJ1-2,TRBV2,-,CASSPDSIRGYTF,TGTGCCAGCAGTCCAGACAGTATCCGCGGCTACACCTTC
TRBD2,TRBJ2-1,TRBV11-2,-,CASSRSGSSYNEQFF,TGTGCCAGCAGCCGTAGCGGGAGCTCCTACAATGAGCAGTTCTTC
TRBD2,TRBJ2-7,TRBV5-6,few,CASSLPGGDSWEQYF,TGTGCCAGCAGCTTACCGGGGGGGGACTCCTGGGAGCAGTACTTC
TRBD2,TRBJ2-1,TRBV9,-,CASSATSDPYNEQFF,TGTGCCAGCAGCGCTACTAGCGACCCTTACAATGAGCAGTTCTTC
-,TRBJ2-3,TRBV6-5,-,CASTDGGGGNTQYF,TGTGCCAGCACCGACGGAGGGGGGGGAAATACGCAGTATTTT
-,TRBJ2-1,TRBV9,few,CASSVGGAGSNEQFF,TGTGCCAGCAGCGTAGGAGGAGCGGGCTCCAATGAGCAGTTCTTC
TRBD2,TRBJ2-7,TRBV19,-,CASSPSLSSGPTYEQYF,TGTGCCAGTAGTCCTAGCCTATCTAGCGGACCTACCTACGAGCAGTACTTC
-,TRBJ2-1,TRBV9,few,CASSARGSPPYNEQFF,TGTGCCAGCAGCGCTCGGGGGAGCCCACCCTACAATGAGCAGTTCTTC
-,TRBJ1-1,TRBV14,-,CASSQVGVVAEAFF,TGTGCCAGCAGCCAAGTCGGGGTTGTCGCTGAAGCTTTCTTT
-,TRBJ2-7,TRBV18,few,CASSRRGASYEQYF,TGTGCCAGCTCCCGCAGGGGGGCCTCCTACGAGCAGTACTTC
TRBD1,TRBJ2-7,TRBV7-2,few,CASSTSTGAGYEQYF,TGTGCCAGCAGCACTTCGACAGGGGCTGGTTACGAGCAGTACTTC
-,TRBJ1-2,TRBV19,-,CASSSRGYGYTF,TGTGCCAGTAGTAGCAGGGGCTATGGCTACACCTTC
-,TRBJ2-4,TRBV5-6,few,CASSLVFSKNIQYF,TGTGCCAGCAGCTTGGTTTTCAGCAAAAACATTCAGTACTTC
-,TRBJ1-1,TRBV5-4,-,CASSLGGTPNTEAFF,TGTGCCAGCAGCTTGGGGGGGACACCTAACACTGAAGCTTTCTTT
TRBD1,TRBJ2-7,TRBV5-4,-,CASSLRDRDGYEQYF,TGTGCCAGCAGCTTACGGGACAGGGATGGCTACGAGCAGTACTTC
-,TRBJ1-2,TRBV4-3,-,CASSQDHRVPYGYTF,TGCGCCAGCAGCCAAGATCACAGGGTGCCCTATGGCTACACCTTC
TRBD1,TRBJ1-5,TRBV6-5,few,CASSYGQGNQPQHF,TGTGCCAGCAGTTACGGACAGGGGAATCAGCCCCAGCATTTT
TRBD1,TRBJ1-1,TRBV9,-,CASSPGTERYTEAFF,TGTGCCAGCAGCCCGGGGACAGAGAGATACACTGAAGCTTTCTTT
-,TRBJ2-5,TRBV7-9,-,CASSLGAMGETQYF,TGTGCCAGCAGCTTAGGAGCCATGGGCGAGACCCAGTACTTC
TRBD2,TRBJ2-5,TRBV5-1,-,CASSLAGGWQETQYF,TGCGCCAGCAGCCTCGCGGGGGGTTGGCAAGAGACCCAGTACTTC
TRBD2,TRBJ2-5,TRBV5-1,-,CASSTRGEETQYF,TGCGCCAGCAGCACCCGGGGGGAGGAGACCCAGTACTTC
TRBD1,TRBJ2-7,TRBV11-2,few,CASSMGQGTEEQYF,TGTGCCAGCAGCATGGGACAGGGGACGGAGGAGCAGTACTTC
-,TRBJ1-6,TRBV12-5,few,CASGNYRVDNSPLHF,TGTGCTAGTGGTAATTACAGGGTAGATAATTCACCCCTCCACTTT
-,TRBJ2-1,TRBV18,once,CASSSPGRTTYNEQFF,TGTGCCAGCTCATCGCCGGGTAGGACAACCTACAATGAGCAGTTCTTC
TRBD1,TRBJ1-1,TRBV4-2,-,CASSSQTGDTEAFF,TGTGCCAGCAGCTCGCAGACAGGGGACACTGAAGCTTTCTTT
-,TRBJ2-4,TRBV5-6,few,CASSLVGGADIQYF,TGTGCCAGCAGCTTGGTAGGGGGGGCCGACATTCAGTACTTC
-,TRBJ2-5,TRBV14,few,CASSQLSPRNSQETQYF,TGTGCCAGCAGCCAGCTTAGTCCGAGGAATTCCCAAGAGACCCAGTACTTC
TRBD1,TRBJ2-7,TRBV5-1,-,CASSLVGTGRSYEQYF,TGCGCCAGCAGCTTGGTTGGGACAGGGCGCTCCTACGAGCAGTACTTC
-,TRBJ2-3,TRBV4-1,few,CASSQDRTNTDTQYF,TGCGCCAGCAGCCAAGACAGGACTAACACAGATACGCAGTATTTT
TRBD2,TRBJ2-7,TRBV4-3,few,CASSQDASGGAYEQYF,TGCGCCAGCAGCCAAGATGCAAGCGGGGGGGCCTACGAGCAGTACTTC
-,TRBJ2-3,TRBV29-1,few,CSVAPEFTDTQYF,TGCAGCGTTGCGCCGGAGTTCACAGATACGCAGTATTTT